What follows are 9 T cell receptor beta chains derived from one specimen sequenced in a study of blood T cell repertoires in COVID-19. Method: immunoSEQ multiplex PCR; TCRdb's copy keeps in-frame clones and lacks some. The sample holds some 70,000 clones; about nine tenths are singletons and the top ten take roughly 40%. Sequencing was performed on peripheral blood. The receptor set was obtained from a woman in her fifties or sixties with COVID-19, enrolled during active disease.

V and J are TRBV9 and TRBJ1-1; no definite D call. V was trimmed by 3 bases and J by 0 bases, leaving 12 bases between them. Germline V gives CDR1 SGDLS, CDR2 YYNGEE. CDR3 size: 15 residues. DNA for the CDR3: TGTGCCAGCAGCGCCGGTACCTCCTTGAACACTGAAGCTTTCTTT. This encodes CASSAGTSLNTEAFF.

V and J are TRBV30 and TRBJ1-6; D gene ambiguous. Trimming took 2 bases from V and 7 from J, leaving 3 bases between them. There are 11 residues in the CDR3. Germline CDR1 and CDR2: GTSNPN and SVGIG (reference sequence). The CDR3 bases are TGTGCCTGGAGTCAAAATTCACCCCTCCACTTT. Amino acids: CAWSQNSPLHF.

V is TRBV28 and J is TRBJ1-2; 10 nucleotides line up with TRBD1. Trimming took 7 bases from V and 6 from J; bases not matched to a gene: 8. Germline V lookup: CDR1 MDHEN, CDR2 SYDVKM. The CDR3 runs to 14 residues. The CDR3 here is CASTPGQGTDGYTF. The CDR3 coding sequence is TGTGCCAGCACCCCGGGACAGGGGACGGATGGCTACACCTTC.

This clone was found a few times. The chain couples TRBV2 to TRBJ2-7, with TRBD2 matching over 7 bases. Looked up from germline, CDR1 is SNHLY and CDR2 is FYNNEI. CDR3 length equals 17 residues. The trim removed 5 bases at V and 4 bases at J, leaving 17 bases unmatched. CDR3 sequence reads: CASSTTRRGGSGYEQYF. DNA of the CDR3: TGTGCCAGCAGTACCACCCGAAGGGGCGGGAGTGGATACGAGCAGTACTTC. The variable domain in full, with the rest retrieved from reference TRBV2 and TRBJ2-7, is EPEVTQTPSHQVTQMGQEVILRCVPISNHLYFYWYRQILGQKVEFLVSFYNNEISEKSEIFDDQFSVERPDGSNFTLKIRSTKLEDSAMYFCASSTTRRGGSGYEQYFGPGTRLTVT.

The CDR3 region is CAWSPGGLNGYTF. CDR3 DNA sequence: TGTGCCTGGAGCCCTGGAGGATTGAATGGCTACACCTTC. The V call is TRBV30, the J call TRBJ1-2; D call uncertain. The V and J ends lost 3 bases and 6 bases respectively, with 14 bases between them. CDR1 and CDR2 (germline): GTSNPN, SVGIG (reference sequence). CDR3 length: 13 amino acids. The full variable domain, in which reference TRBV30 and TRBJ1-2 provide the parts outside the CDR3, is SQTIHQWPATLVQPVGSPLSLECTVEGTSNPNLYWYRQAAGRGLQLLFYSVGIGQISSEVPQNLSASRPQDRQFILSSKKLLLSDSGFYLCAWSPGGLNGYTFGSGTRLTVV.

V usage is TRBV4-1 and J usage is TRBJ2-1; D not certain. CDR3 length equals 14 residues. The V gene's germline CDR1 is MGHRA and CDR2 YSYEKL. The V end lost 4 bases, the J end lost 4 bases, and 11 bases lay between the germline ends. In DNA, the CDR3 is TGCGCCAGCAGCCCCGAACCTAATTACAATGAGCAGTTCTTC. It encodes CASSPEPNYNEQFF.

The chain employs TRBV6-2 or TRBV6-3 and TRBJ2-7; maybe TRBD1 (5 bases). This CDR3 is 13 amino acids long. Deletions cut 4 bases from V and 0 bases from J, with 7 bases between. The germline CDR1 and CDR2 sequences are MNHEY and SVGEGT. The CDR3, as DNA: TGTGCCAGCAGTTCAACAGGCTCCTACGAGCAGTACTTC. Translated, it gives CASSSTGSYEQYF.

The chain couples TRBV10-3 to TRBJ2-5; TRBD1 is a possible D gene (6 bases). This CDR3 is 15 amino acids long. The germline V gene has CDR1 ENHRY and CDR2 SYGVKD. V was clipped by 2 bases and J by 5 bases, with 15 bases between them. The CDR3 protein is CAISEGTSGGETQYF. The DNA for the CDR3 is TGTGCCATCAGTGAGGGGACATCGGGTGGGGAGACCCAGTACTTC.

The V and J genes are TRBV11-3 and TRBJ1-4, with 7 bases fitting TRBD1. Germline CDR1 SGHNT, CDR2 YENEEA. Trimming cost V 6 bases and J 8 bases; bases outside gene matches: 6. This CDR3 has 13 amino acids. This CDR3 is CASSPTGEEKLFF. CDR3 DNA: TGTGCCAGCAGTCCCACAGGGGAGGAAAAACTGTTTTTT.